Reported below is one T cell receptor beta chain. The data were obtained in a study of cytotoxic CD8 clonotypes in ibrutinib-treated CLL. Germline CDR1 and CDR2: SGHTA and FQGTGA. V lost 3 bases and J lost 1, with 9 bases in between. The CDR3 has 15 amino acids. Depth targeted 1 in 200,000 to 1 in 1 million T cells, averaging about 9.2x coverage per clonotype. The data were produced by immunoSEQ multiplex PCR, yet TCRdb's version contains in-frame clones alone and is incomplete. The sample carries roughly 250,000 clones, 70% recorded once. The chain has TRBV7-3 and TRBJ2-2, with a weak D call TRBD2 (6 bases). The source was PBMCs, collected after 24 months of ibrutinib treatment. The origin of this receptor is a human donor with chronic lymphocytic leukemia. DNA of the CDR3: TGTGCCAGCAGCTTCTCGGGGGTGAACACCGGGGAGCTGTTTTTT. It specifies CASSFSGVNTGELFF.